Described below is a single T cell receptor (beta chain) sequence and its context. As yet, its antigen is unknown. Each population that was sorted was more than 98% pure. These data come from a study of beta chain features in type 1 diabetes. Findings and limits, study-wide: Diminished insertions and augmented deletions at VDJ junctions characterized type 1 diabetes patients. Within patients, naive, central memory and Treg TCRB repertoires seemed more similar than within healthy donors.

V lost 2 bases, J lost 12 bases, and 6 bases stayed unmatched. CDR3 length equals 13 residues. Germline V gives CDR1 MDHEN, CDR2 SYDVKM. Every bit of the isolated RNA underwent reverse transcription, so sequencing read expressed TCRB transcripts. Mean read depth for naive, central memory and regulatory T cell samples was about 3.4 million reads. Generated by immunoSEQ multiplex PCR, the TCRdb table keeps only in-frame clones and is missing some. This sample has hundreds of thousands of clones, with approximately 8.2% found just once. Specimen: central memory CD4+ T cells from blood. This chain uses TRBV28 with TRBJ2-1; 8 bases match TRBD2. The receptor's source is a young woman in good health. CDR3 in amino acids: CASSLEREQWQFF. Here the CDR3 DNA reads TGTGCCAGCAGTTTAGAGCGGGAGCAATGGCAGTTCTTC.